The source of this TCR beta chain is a study of identical twins. Template switching added a universal primer site, and cDNA bore unique molecular identifiers. A single record per CDR3 protein comes from TCRdb applying MiXCR to the 5' RACE reads. The sample shows about 730,000 distinct CDR3 sequences, over 20% of them seen only once. Healthy Caucasians were all of the donors. CDR1 is SGHKS, CDR2 YYEKEE, per germline (reference sequence). V dropped 2 bases and J dropped 4; count of bases not matched to a gene: 2. CDR3 length: 14 amino acids. Another study also made use of these data, one on T cells expressing NK-cell markers. That source notes: From sorted CD3+CD56+NKG2C+, CD3+CD56+NKG2C- and CD3+CD56-NKG2C+ T cells came the TCR beta repertoires. In a handful of donors, dominant NKG2C+ clonotypes were roughly 1.0-8% of CD8+ T cells.

J is TRBJ2-4 and V is TRBV5-5, with 8 bases matching TRBD1. The receptor's source is a woman younger than 30 in good health. The sequencing sample was made of PBMCs. The CDR3 loop reads CASSFRDRKNIQYF. The CDR3 nucleotides are TGTGCCAGCAGCTTCCGGGACAGGAAAAACATTCAGTACTTC.